The present entry profiles one T cell receptor beta chain with its context. What antigen it recognizes has not been identified. Nothing much larger sits one base from this clone, and base qualities are not available. The CDR3 measures 14 amino acids from cysteine to phenylalanine. Just the 42-base CDR3 DNA is kept, in frame starting at base 1. CDR1 and CDR2 were assigned from the germline V gene as SGHTA and FQGNSA. Trimming costs V 0 bases and J 4 bases, and their ends lie 7 bases apart. From alopecia areata patients, peripheral blood was collected along with lesional scalp punch biopsies. Human scalp biopsies went straight into PAXgene tissue containers for immediate fixation. This record belongs to a study of CD8+ T cells in alopecia areata listed by TCRdb under 2018. As for the study more broadly: Treated patients were enrolled in an open-label pilot trial of oral tofacitinib at 5 to 10 mg twice daily for moderate-to-severe alopecia areata. The RNA source kit depended on sample type: the PAXgene miRNA kit for fixed scalp, the miRNeasy kit for PBMCs, and the RNeasy kit for mouse skin. Scalp clonality was compared among normal scalp (n=4), patchy alopecia areata scalp (n=8), and alopecia totalis/universalis scalp (n=8). Human TCRbeta sequencing covered scalp tissue and sorted CD4+ and CD8+ peripheral blood T cells from patchy and totalis/universalis alopecia areata patients and healthy controls. Tofacitinib-treated patients had biopsies at baseline and at 4 and 24 weeks of treatment, with a later scalp biopsy in several patients. immunoSEQ multiplex PCR using 35 Vbeta forward primers and 13 Jbeta reverse primers was used to amplify TCRbeta CDR3 regions. Patients stayed on tofacitinib for 6 to 18 months and then had 6 months of follow-up off drug so that delayed response and recurrence could be assessed. High-throughput TCRbeta sequencing was used to examine T cell clonal expansion in alopecia areata in both the C3H/HeJ mouse model and human patients. What the research found in general, with its limitations: Scalp TCR repertoire analysis is complicated because resident alphabeta T cells in normal human skin are also sequenced, whereas mouse skin is dominated by gammadelta T cells. TCR sequences shared between patients were less clear than in mice, possibly partly because of HLA diversity in the patient population. Higher clonality and more expanded CD8+ clones were observed in lesional scalp than in normal scalp, particularly in alopecia totalis/universalis, a finding suggestive of antigenic drive.

Library construction relied on the immunoSEQ multiplex PCR assay. RNA was extracted from all samples and reverse transcribed into cDNA, which served as template for TCR sequencing. First-strand cDNA was synthesized using SuperScript III with a 2:1 mix of oligo-dT and random hexamers. A synthetic immune receptor repertoire was used to gauge amplification bias, and whatever bias remained was removed computationally. For the original study's pipeline: Raw reads were preprocessed to remove errors, and CDR3 was defined according to IMGT conventions as the region from the conserved cysteine to phenylalanine. Clonality was calculated as 1 minus Shannon entropy normalized by log2 of the number of productive unique TCRs. Whether scalp clones were CD4 or CD8 was inferred by matching scalp TCRbeta sequences against CD4 and CD8 repertoires sorted from blood. Held by TCRdb, this immuneACCESS table contains in-frame sequences only and omits some clones. Under half of the omission traces to an unresolved V gene where checked; the cause of the rest is unknown. D and trimming come from the DNA, and the V and J calls and clone size come from that table. Counted in this sample were some 10,000 clones; approximately 65% of them appeared once. Together, the top ten hold 12% to 15% of the sample.

Specimen: skin. The chain was built from TRBV7-2 and TRBJ1-3; no D segment can be confidently identified. The receptor's source is a human donor with alopecia areata. The sequenced DNA: TGTGCCAGCAGCTTAGCAGTAACCGGAAACACCATATATTTT. Translated, it reads CASSLAVTGNTIYF.